The 28 T cell receptor beta chains below come from one sample, sequenced in a study of identical twins. TCRdb reprocessed the 5' RACE reads with MiXCR, giving one entry per CDR3 protein. This sample has approximately 240,000 distinct CDR3 sequences, with roughly 13% found just once. The sequencing input was memory (CD45RO+) T cells sorted from blood. These receptors were obtained from a woman aged 18 to 35 in good health.

This clonotype was recorded a few times. The rearrangement joins TRBV7-2 to TRBJ2-1; TRBD2 aligns across 9 bases. Germline CDR1 reads SGHTA; CDR2 reads FQGNSA. V lost 5 bases, J lost 5 bases, and 10 bases stayed unmatched. The CDR3 runs 16 residues. CDR3: CASSPLLAGNHNEQFF. In nucleotides, the CDR3 is TGTGCCAGCAGCCCTCTCCTAGCGGGGAACCACAATGAGCAGTTCTTC.

V usage is TRBV28 and J usage is TRBJ2-3, with D maybe TRBD1 (6 bases). CDR1 and CDR2 (germline): MDHEN, SYDVKM. Trimming left V 2 bases short and J 2 bases short, with 8 bases between. This CDR3 has 14 amino acids. CDR3 sequence: CASSLGQYTDTQYF. The CDR3 coding sequence is TGTGCCAGCAGTTTAGGACAGTACACAGATACGCAGTATTTT. Variable domain in full (rest from reference TRBV28 and TRBJ2-3): DVKVTQSSRYLVKRTGEKVFLECVQDMDHENMFWYRQDPGLGLRLIYFSYDVKMKEKGDIPEGYSVSREKKERFSLILESASTNQTSMYLCASSLGQYTDTQYFGPGTRLTVL.

This clonotype has at least ten counts. This rearrangement joins TRBV7-2 to TRBJ2-1; D is possibly TRBD2 (5 bases). The length of the CDR3 is 14 residues. Looked up from germline, CDR1 is SGHTA and CDR2 is FQGNSA. The V end was cut by 6 bases, the J end by 1 base, with 10 bases between. The CDR3 loop is CASRQSGSYNEQFF. The CDR3 DNA reads TGTGCCAGCAGACAGAGCGGATCCTACAATGAGCAGTTCTTC. Full variable domain (remainder filled in from reference TRBV7-2 and TRBJ2-1): GAGVSQSPSNKVTEKGKDVELRCDPISGHTALYWYRQSLGQGLEFLIYFQGNSAPDKSGLPSDRFSAERTGGSVSTLTIQRTQQEDSAVYLCASRQSGSYNEQFFGPGTRLTVL.

The chain combines TRBV5-1 with TRBJ2-1; D is unclear. The germline V gene encodes CDR1 SGHRS and CDR2 YFSETQ. With 4 bases removed from V and 2 bases from J, the gap between germline ends came to 13 bases. The CDR3 extends over 15 amino acids. The CDR3 nucleotides are TGCGCCAGCAGCCAGACTTTAGGGCCCTACAATGAGCAGTTCTTC. It encodes CASSQTLGPYNEQFF. The whole variable domain, remainder taken from reference TRBV5-1 and TRBJ2-1, is KAGVTQTPRYLIKTRGQQVTLSCSPISGHRSVSWYQQTPGQGLQFLFEYFSETQRNKGNFPGRFSGRQFSNSRSEMNVSTLELGDSALYLCASSQTLGPYNEQFFGPGTRLTVL.

The J gene is TRBJ2-5, the V gene TRBV5-8; 9 bases are a match to TRBD1. The CDR3 is made up of 14 amino acids. CDR1 is SGHTS, CDR2 YDEGEE, per germline. Trimming removed 2 bases from V and 5 bases from J; junction bases left unmatched: 4. This CDR3 reads CASSFGDRVETQYF. The CDR3 bases are TGTGCCAGCAGCTTTGGGGACAGGGTCGAGACCCAGTACTTC.

This clonotype has a handful of counts. The V gene is TRBV3-1, the J gene TRBJ2-5; 10 bases align to TRBD2. Germline values: CDR1 LGHDT, CDR2 YNNKEL (reference sequence). The CDR3 loop spans 16 amino acids. V was pared by 0 bases and J by 1 base, with 2 bases of the junction left unmatched. For the CDR3, the DNA is TGTGCCAGCAGCCAAGAACTAGCGGGGTTCCAAGAGACCCAGTACTTC. Translation: CASSQELAGFQETQYF.

This rearrangement joins TRBV11-3 to TRBJ2-3, with a possible D match to TRBD2 (5 bases). The V gene's germline CDR1 is SGHNT and CDR2 YENEEA. The CDR3 spans 14 residues. Trimming removed 5 bases at V and 5 bases at J, with 14 bases between. The CDR3 spells CASSPEGTLDTQYF. CDR3 DNA: TGTGCCAGCAGCCCCGAGGGTACGCTAGATACGCAGTATTTT. Full variable domain (remainder filled in from reference TRBV11-3 and TRBJ2-3): EAGVVQSPRYKIIEKKQPVAFWCNPISGHNTLYWYLQNLGQGPELLIRYENEEAVDDSQLPKDRFSAERLKGVDSTLKIQPAELGDSAVYLCASSPEGTLDTQYFGPGTRLTVL.

The chain employs TRBV12-3 or TRBV12-4 and TRBJ1-2, with 7 bases aligning to TRBD1. The CDR3 length is 15 residues. The V and J ends lost 5 bases and 4 bases, in that order; junction bases with no gene match: 10. As DNA, the CDR3 is TGTGCCAGCAGTCCCGGACAGGCCCTGGGCTATGGCTACACCTTC. This sequence encodes CASSPGQALGYGYTF.

The chain combines TRBV5-1 with TRBJ2-5, with D possibly matching TRBD1 (5 bases). Germline V lookup: CDR1 SGHRS, CDR2 YFSETQ. V was trimmed by 2 bases and J by 4 bases, leaving 6 bases between them. The CDR3 loop spans 12 amino acids. The chain's CDR3 is CASSFGAETQYF. In DNA form, the CDR3 reads TGCGCCAGCAGCTTTGGGGCAGAGACCCAGTACTTC.

This clonotype turned up a few times. The rearrangement joins TRBV27 to TRBJ1-1, with D perhaps TRBD1 (6 bases). This CDR3 contains 14 residues. The ends were cut back, 3 bases at V and 0 bases at J, with 8 bases in the middle. Germline CDR1 reads MNHEY; CDR2 reads SMNVEV (reference sequence). The CDR3 DNA sequence: TGTGCCAGCAGTTTCTCAGGGGTGAACACTGAAGCTTTCTTT. This encodes CASSFSGVNTEAFF.

The table lists this clonotype with a few counts. The chain joins TRBV20-1 to TRBJ2-3; TRBD1 matches 7 bases. CDR1 and CDR2 (germline): DFQATT, SNEGSKA (reference sequence). The CDR3 contains 13 residues. Trimming at V came to 7 bases and at J to 5 bases, leaving 9 bases not matched to a gene. This CDR3 is CSVRGWAGDTQYF. The CDR3 DNA is TGCAGTGTCAGGGGGTGGGCCGGAGATACGCAGTATTTT.

This chain links TRBV7-2 with TRBJ1-1, with D perhaps matching TRBD1 (6 bases). The CDR3 contains 13 residues. V was trimmed by 2 bases and J by 8 bases, leaving 12 bases between them. Germline-derived CDR1 and CDR2 are SGHTA and FQGNSA. The CDR3 protein is CASSLTPDREAFF. Here the CDR3 DNA reads TGTGCCAGCAGCTTAACCCCAGACAGGGAAGCTTTCTTT.

As concerns this clonotype: The germline gene is not matched at one end of the junction; a read error may be the cause. The rearrangement uses TRBV7-7 and TRBJ1-3, with D possibly being TRBD1 (6 bases). CDR3 size: 15 residues. Germline V CDR1 and CDR2: SSHAT, FNYEAQ (reference sequence). CDR3 protein: CASSLEAGAGNTIYF. The CDR3 DNA is TGTGCTAGCAGCTTAGAGGCAGGGGCTGGAAACACCATATATTTT.

In its sample, this clonotype was seen many times. The chain is built from TRBV7-2 and TRBJ2-7; D not resolved. The V and J ends lost 1 base and 3 bases respectively, with 7 bases between them. The V gene's germline CDR1 is SGHTA and CDR2 FQGNSA. The CDR3 length is 13 residues. CDR3 bases: TGTGCCAGCAGCTTAGGCCCGCTCTACGAGCAGTACTTC. As protein: CASSLGPLYEQYF.

This clonotype was counted at least ten times. J is TRBJ2-5 and V is TRBV2; TRBD2 is a possible D gene (6 bases). The germline V gene has CDR1 SNHLY and CDR2 FYNNEI. Between the trimmed V and J ends, which lost 7 bases and 5 bases, there was a span of 20 bases. The CDR3 runs 15 residues. In nucleotides, the CDR3 is TGTGCCAGCAAGGAGGAGGGACCATCCAAGGAGACCCAGTACTTC. The encoded protein is CASKEEGPSKETQYF.

The rearrangement uses TRBV14 and TRBJ2-6; D remains unclear. V lost 1 base and J 4 bases, leaving 5 bases between the germline ends. CDR3 length: 14 residues. CDR1 is SGHDN, CDR2 FVKESK, per germline. In nucleotides, the CDR3 is TGTGCCAGCAGCCAAGGGAGAGGGGCCAACGTCCTGACTTTC. Its translation is CASSQGRGANVLTF.

The rearrangement uses TRBV7-2 and TRBJ1-1; D not resolved. The CDR3 covers 14 residues. Trimming shortened V by 1 base and J by 4 bases, and 10 bases separated the two germline ends. Germline CDR1 reads SGHTA; CDR2 reads FQGNSA. CDR3 DNA: TGTGCCAGCAGCTTAGGGGCAATGACCACTGAAGCTTTCTTT. Its translation: CASSLGAMTTEAFF. The full variable domain, with the rest looked up from reference TRBV7-2 and TRBJ1-1, is GAGVSQSPSNKVTEKGKDVELRCDPISGHTALYWYRQSLGQGLEFLIYFQGNSAPDKSGLPSDRFSAERTGGSVSTLTIQRTQQEDSAVYLCASSLGAMTTEAFFGQGTRLTVV.

The V call is TRBV19, the J call TRBJ1-1, with no clear D. This CDR3 has 11 residues. Germline V gene lookup returns CDR1 LNHDA and CDR2 SQIVND (reference sequence). V gave up 7 bases and J gave up 8 bases, with 11 bases separating them. The CDR3 bases are TGTGCCAGTATACTGGGATTCGAAGCTTTCTTT. Protein: CASILGFEAFF.

CDR3 region: CASSRTRDRVRDTQYF. As DNA, the CDR3 is TGCGCCAGCAGTCGGACCCGGGACAGGGTGAGAGATACGCAGTATTTT. The genes are TRBV5-1 and TRBJ2-3, with TRBD1 matching 9 bases. CDR1 SGHRS and CDR2 YFSETQ come from the germline V gene. V lost 5 bases to trimming and J lost 5 bases; unmatched junction nucleotides: 12. This CDR3 has 16 residues.

This chain connects TRBV5-1 to TRBJ1-4; D unclear. The CDR3 runs 17 residues. Trimming removed 4 bases at V and 3 bases at J, with 19 bases between. In germline, CDR1 is SGHRS, CDR2 YFSETQ. CDR3 sequence reads: CASSPGFFVAANEKLFF. CDR3 sequence (DNA): TGCGCCAGCAGCCCCGGATTCTTCGTGGCCGCTAATGAAAAACTGTTTTTT.

The sample holds many counts of this clonotype. The rearrangement joins TRBV20-1 to TRBJ2-2; TRBD1 agrees at 9 bases. Trimming removed 5 bases from V and 3 bases from J; junction bases left unmatched: 7. Germline CDR1 DFQATT, CDR2 SNEGSKA (reference sequence). This CDR3 is 15 amino acids long. CDR3 sequence reads: CSAPPRDRDTGELFF. The CDR3 nucleotides are TGCAGTGCTCCCCCCCGGGACAGGGACACCGGGGAGCTGTTTTTT.

A word on this clonotype: This may come from a read error, since a much larger clone is one base off. V gene TRBV12-3 or TRBV12-4 combines with J gene TRBJ2-1, with 8 bases matching TRBD2. This CDR3 region has 14 residues. With V trimmed by 5 bases and J by 7 bases, 7 bases remained unmatched. CDR3 in DNA: TGTGCCAGCAGTAATAACGGGGGGGGTAATGAGCAGTTCTTC. This sequence encodes CASSNNGGGNEQFF.

This chain links TRBV3-1 with TRBJ1-6, with 9 bases aligning to TRBD1. V lost 5 bases and J lost 4; bases outside the gene matches: 0. The CDR3 has 14 residues. CDR1 and CDR2 (germline): LGHDT, YNNKEL (reference sequence). The CDR3 DNA follows: TGTGCCAGCAGCGGGACAGGGTATAATTCACCCCTCCACTTT. This translates into CASSGTGYNSPLHF. The full variable domain, in which reference TRBV3-1 and TRBJ1-6 provide the parts outside the CDR3, is DTAVSQTPKYLVTQMGNDKSIKCEQNLGHDTMYWYKQDSKKFLKIMFSYNNKELIINETVPNRFSPKSPDKAHLNLHINSLELGDSAVYFCASSGTGYNSPLHFGNGTRLTVT.

This sequence joins TRBV2 and TRBJ2-1; D is unresolved. CDR1 and CDR2 from the germline V gene are SNHLY and FYNNEI. V lost 6 bases and J lost 5, with 5 bases in between. The CDR3 loop spans 11 amino acids. CDR3 in amino acids: CASRENNEQFF. The CDR3 coding sequence is TGTGCCAGCAGGGAGAACAATGAGCAGTTCTTC.

This clonotype has more than one count but fewer than ten. The chain recombines TRBV6-6 with TRBJ2-1; D assignment may be TRBD1 or TRBD2 (6 bases each). CDR1 is MNHNY and CDR2 is SVGAGI in the germline V gene (reference sequence). Trimming pared 11 bases from V and 9 bases from J, leaving 14 bases between. CDR3 length: 11 residues. The CDR3 DNA reads as TGTGCCGAAGGCAGGGGAGGTGAGCAGTTCTTC. Translation: CAEGRGGEQFF.

V and J are TRBV2 and TRBJ2-2; tentative D call: TRBD2 (5 bases). Deletions cut 6 bases from V and 6 bases from J, with 8 bases between. This CDR3 has 12 amino acids. Per germline, CDR1 SNHLY and CDR2 FYNNEI. CDR3 sequence (DNA): TGTGCCAGCAGAAGAGGGTCCGGGGAGCTGTTTTTT. Protein: CASRRGSGELFF.

The rearrangement links TRBV20-1 to TRBJ1-2; 10 bases line up with TRBD1. The CDR3 is 14 amino acids. Germline V gives CDR1 DFQATT, CDR2 SNEGSKA (reference sequence). V shed 5 bases, J shed 6 bases, and the junction held 9 bases outside the gene matches. The CDR3 spells CSASETGGIHGYTF. The CDR3 DNA reads TGCAGTGCTTCCGAGACAGGGGGCATCCATGGCTACACCTTC.

This clonotype turned up a few times. The V call is TRBV20-1, the J call TRBJ2-5; D is unresolved. V shed 6 bases and J shed 7 bases, with 12 bases lying between them. CDR1 and CDR2 from the germline V gene are DFQATT and SNEGSKA (reference sequence). The CDR3 is 11 amino acids. This chain's CDR3 is CSAMWEATQYF. As DNA, the CDR3 is TGCAGTGCAATGTGGGAAGCGACCCAGTACTTC.